This is a list of T cell receptor beta chains from one sample in a study of cytomegalovirus exposure and HLA in healthy donors. Measured with immunoSEQ multiplex PCR; TCRdb has only the in-frame clones, and not every one. The data hold some 76,000 clones, with 75% to 90% observed a single time. Material for sequencing was PBMCs. These receptors were collected from a woman in her 30s in good health and CMV-seronegative. Each CDR3 is given with its conserved first and last residue. The order of the fields is D gene, CDR3 length, clone size, J gene, V gene, CDR3 protein, CDR3 DNA. A D gene is named only where the DNA matches it firmly. Size is omitted from some rows. Given values are once, few, many or a class for expanded clones.

>NA|14|NA|TRBJ2-7|TRBV7-3
CASSLLANSYEQYF
TGTGCCAGCAGCTTACTAGCGAACTCCTACGAGCAGTACTTC
>TRBD1|16|NA|TRBJ2-2|TRBV19
CASRRNRDRETGELFF
TGTGCCAGTAGGAGGAACCGGGACAGGGAGACCGGGGAGCTGTTTTTT
>TRBD2|15|NA|TRBJ2-7|TRBV5-1
CASSPLAGSSYEQYF
TGCGCCAGCAGCCCCCTAGCGGGTTCCTCCTACGAGCAGTACTTC
>TRBD2|16|NA|TRBJ2-3|TRBV28
CASSSLAGAITDTQYF
TGTGCCAGCAGCTCTCTAGCGGGGGCGATCACAGATACGCAGTATTTT
>NA|15|NA|TRBJ2-2|TRBV9
CASSVGLEYTGELFF
TGTGCCAGCAGCGTAGGACTAGAGTACACCGGGGAGCTGTTTTTT
>NA|15|NA|TRBJ2-3|TRBV25-1
CASSELRGSTDTQYF
TGTGCCAGCAGTGAATTGCGGGGAAGCACAGATACGCAGTATTTT
>NA|15|NA|TRBJ2-5|TRBV9
CASSVAGTPLETQYF
TGTGCCAGCAGCGTAGCCGGGACACCGTTAGAGACCCAGTACTTC
>NA|12|NA|TRBJ2-2|TRBV7-9
CASSRNTGELFF
TGTGCCAGCAGCCGGAACACCGGGGAGCTGTTTTTT
>NA|17|once|TRBJ2-3|TRBV4-3
CASSQDGLAHSTDTQYF
TGCGCCAGCAGCCAAGACGGGCTAGCGCATAGCACAGATACGCAGTATTTT
>NA|17|NA|TRBJ2-6|TRBV29-1
CSVGGSARSSGANVLTF
TGCAGCGTTGGGGGTAGCGCGCGAAGCTCTGGGGCCAACGTCCTGACTTTC
>NA|12|few|TRBJ2-1|TRBV29-1
CSVERRDNEQFF
TGCAGCGTTGAGCGGAGGGACAATGAGCAGTTCTTC
>TRBD2|15|NA|TRBJ2-3|TRBV7-3
CASSPQAGPRDTQYF
TGTGCCAGCAGCCCCCAAGCGGGGCCCAGGGATACGCAGTATTTT
>NA|15|NA|TRBJ2-1|TRBV9
CASSVGGNRVNEQFF
TGTGCCAGCAGCGTAGGCGGGAACCGGGTCAATGAGCAGTTCTTC
>NA|16|NA|TRBJ1-3|TRBV6-6
CASSPTGIFSGNTIYF
TGTGCCAGCAGCCCTACAGGGATTTTCTCTGGAAACACCATATATTTT
>NA|15|once|TRBJ1-1|TRBV7-9
CASSPHRDTNTEAFF
TGTGCCAGCAGCCCCCACCGGGACACCAACACTGAAGCTTTCTTT
>NA|14|NA|TRBJ1-1|TRBV21-1
CASSKPWGGTEAFF
TGTGCCAGCAGCAAACCATGGGGGGGCACTGAAGCTTTCTTT
>NA|15|NA|TRBJ2-7|TRBV2
CASGGDGYSSYEQYF
TGTGCCAGCGGAGGGGACGGTTACTCCTCCTACGAGCAGTACTTC
>TRBD2|15|NA|TRBJ2-7|TRBV28
CASRGGGGRSYEQYF
TGTGCCAGCAGGGGGGGTGGCGGGAGGTCGTACGAGCAGTACTTC